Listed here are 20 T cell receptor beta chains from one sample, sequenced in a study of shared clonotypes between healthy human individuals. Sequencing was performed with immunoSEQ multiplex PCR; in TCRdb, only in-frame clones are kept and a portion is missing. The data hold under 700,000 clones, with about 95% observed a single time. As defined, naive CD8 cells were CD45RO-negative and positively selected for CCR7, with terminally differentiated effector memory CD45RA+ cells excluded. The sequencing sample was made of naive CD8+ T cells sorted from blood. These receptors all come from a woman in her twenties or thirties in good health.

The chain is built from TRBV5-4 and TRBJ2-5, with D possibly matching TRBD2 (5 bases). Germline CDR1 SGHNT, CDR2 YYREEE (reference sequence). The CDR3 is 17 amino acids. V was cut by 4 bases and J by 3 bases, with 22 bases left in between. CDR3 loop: CASSKGLEGVVEETQYF. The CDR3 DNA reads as TGTGCCAGCAGCAAGGGCCTAGAGGGAGTGGTGGAAGAGACCCAGTACTTC.

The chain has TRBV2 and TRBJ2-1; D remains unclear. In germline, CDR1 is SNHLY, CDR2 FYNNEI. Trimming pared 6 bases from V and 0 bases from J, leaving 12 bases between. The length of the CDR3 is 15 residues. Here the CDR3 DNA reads TGTGCCAGCAGGCAGCGCGGCAACTCCTACAATGAGCAGTTCTTC. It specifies CASRQRGNSYNEQFF.

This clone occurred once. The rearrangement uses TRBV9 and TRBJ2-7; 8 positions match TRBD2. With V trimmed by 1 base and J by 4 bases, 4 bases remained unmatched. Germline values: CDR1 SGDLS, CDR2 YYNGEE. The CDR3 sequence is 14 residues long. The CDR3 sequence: CASSVSSGNYEQYF. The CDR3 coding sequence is TGTGCCAGCAGCGTAAGTAGCGGGAATTACGAGCAGTACTTC.

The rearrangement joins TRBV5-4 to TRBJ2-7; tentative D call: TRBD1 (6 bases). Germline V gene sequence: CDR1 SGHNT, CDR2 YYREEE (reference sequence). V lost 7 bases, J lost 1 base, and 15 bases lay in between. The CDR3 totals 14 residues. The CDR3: CASGLQGASYEQYF. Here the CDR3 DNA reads TGTGCCAGCGGCCTACAGGGTGCTTCCTACGAGCAGTACTTC.

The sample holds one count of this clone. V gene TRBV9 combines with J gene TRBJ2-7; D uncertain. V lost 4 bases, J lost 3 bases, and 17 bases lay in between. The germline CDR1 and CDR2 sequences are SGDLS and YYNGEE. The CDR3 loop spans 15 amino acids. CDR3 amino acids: CASSPPWGRDYEQYF. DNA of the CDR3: TGTGCCAGCAGCCCGCCGTGGGGTAGGGACTACGAGCAGTACTTC.

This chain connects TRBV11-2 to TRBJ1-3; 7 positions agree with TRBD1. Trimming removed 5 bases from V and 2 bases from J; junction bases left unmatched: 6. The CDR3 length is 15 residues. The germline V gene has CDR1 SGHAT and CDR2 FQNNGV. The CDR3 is CASSPMTGPGNTIYF. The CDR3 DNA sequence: TGTGCCAGCAGCCCGATGACAGGGCCTGGAAACACCATATATTTT.

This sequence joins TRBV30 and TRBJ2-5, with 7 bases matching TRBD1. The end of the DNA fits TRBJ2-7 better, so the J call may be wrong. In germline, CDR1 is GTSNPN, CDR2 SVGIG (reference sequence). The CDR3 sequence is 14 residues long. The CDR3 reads CAWSELGTAYEQYF. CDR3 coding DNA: TGTGCCTGGAGTGAGTTGGGGACAGCCTACGAGCAGTACTTC.

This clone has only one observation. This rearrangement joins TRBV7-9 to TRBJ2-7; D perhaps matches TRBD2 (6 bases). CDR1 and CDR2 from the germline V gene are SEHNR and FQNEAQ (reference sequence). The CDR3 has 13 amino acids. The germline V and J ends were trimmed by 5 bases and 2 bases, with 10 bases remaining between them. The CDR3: CASSRGLAYEQYF. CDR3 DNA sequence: TGTGCCAGCAGCCGGGGACTCGCCTACGAGCAGTACTTC. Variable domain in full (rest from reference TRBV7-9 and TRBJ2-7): DTGVSQNPRHKITKRGQNVTFRCDPISEHNRLYWYRQTLGQGPEFLTYFQNEAQLEKSRLLSDRFSAERPKGSFSTLEIQRTEQGDSAMYLCASSRGLAYEQYFGPGTRLTVT.

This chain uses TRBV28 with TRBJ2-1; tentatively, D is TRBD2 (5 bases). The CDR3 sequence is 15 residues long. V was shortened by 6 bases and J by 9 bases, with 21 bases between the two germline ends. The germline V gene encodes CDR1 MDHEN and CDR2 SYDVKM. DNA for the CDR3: TGTGCCAGCAGCTCGGGATCCTCAAGAGGTAGTGAGCAGTTCTTC. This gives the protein CASSSGSSRGSEQFF.

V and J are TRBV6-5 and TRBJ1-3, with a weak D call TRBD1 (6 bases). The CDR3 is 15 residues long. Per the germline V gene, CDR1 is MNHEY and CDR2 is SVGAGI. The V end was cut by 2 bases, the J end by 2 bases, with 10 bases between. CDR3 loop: CASSYGSGAGNTIYF. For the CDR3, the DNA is TGTGCCAGCAGTTACGGTTCAGGGGCTGGAAACACCATATATTTT.

The CDR3, as DNA: TGTGCCAGCACCCCCAGGACTAGCGGCTTTAGAACCGGGGAGCTGTTTTTT. Its translation: CASTPRTSGFRTGELFF. The rearrangement joins TRBV28 to TRBJ2-2; 10 nucleotides agree with TRBD2. This CDR3 is built from 17 residues. The J segment lost 5 bases and the V segment lost 7 bases, leaving 13 bases of the junction unmatched. Germline CDR1 and CDR2: MDHEN and SYDVKM.

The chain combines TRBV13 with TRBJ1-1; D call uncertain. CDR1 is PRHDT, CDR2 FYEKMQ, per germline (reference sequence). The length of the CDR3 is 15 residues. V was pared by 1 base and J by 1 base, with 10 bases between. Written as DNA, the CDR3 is TGTGCCAGCAGCTTAGAGCAGCGAGGGAACACTGAAGCTTTCTTT. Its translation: CASSLEQRGNTEAFF. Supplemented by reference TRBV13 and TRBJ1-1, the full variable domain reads AAGVIQSPRHLIKEKRETATLKCYPIPRHDTVYWYQQGPGQDPQFLISFYEKMQSDKGSIPDRFSAQQFSDYHSELNMSSLELGDSALYFCASSLEQRGNTEAFFGQGTRLTVV.

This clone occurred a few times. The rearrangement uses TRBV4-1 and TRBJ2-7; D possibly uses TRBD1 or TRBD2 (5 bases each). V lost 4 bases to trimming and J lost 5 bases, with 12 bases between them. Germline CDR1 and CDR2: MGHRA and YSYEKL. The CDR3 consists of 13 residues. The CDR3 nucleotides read TGCGCCAGCAGCCCACGTTTGGGGGACGAGCAGTACTTC. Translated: CASSPRLGDEQYF.

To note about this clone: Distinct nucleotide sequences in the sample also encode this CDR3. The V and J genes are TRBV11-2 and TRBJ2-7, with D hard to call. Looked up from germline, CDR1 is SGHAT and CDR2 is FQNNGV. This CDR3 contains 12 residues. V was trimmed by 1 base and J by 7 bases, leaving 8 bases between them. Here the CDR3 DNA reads TGTGCCAGCAGCTTAGGAAGCCGGGAGCAGTACTTC. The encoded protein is CASSLGSREQYF.

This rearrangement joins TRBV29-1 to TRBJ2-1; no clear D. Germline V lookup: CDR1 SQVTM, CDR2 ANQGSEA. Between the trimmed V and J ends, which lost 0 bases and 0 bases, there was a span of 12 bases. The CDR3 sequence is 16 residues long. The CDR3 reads CSVEDVSGRSYNEQFF. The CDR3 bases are TGCAGCGTTGAAGACGTGTCAGGCCGCTCCTACAATGAGCAGTTCTTC.

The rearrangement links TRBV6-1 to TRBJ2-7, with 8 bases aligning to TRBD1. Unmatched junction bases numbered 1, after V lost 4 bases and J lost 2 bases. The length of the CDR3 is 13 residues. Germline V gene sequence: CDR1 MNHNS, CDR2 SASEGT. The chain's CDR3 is CASSGTGTYEQYF. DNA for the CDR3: TGTGCCAGCAGTGGGACAGGGACCTACGAGCAGTACTTC.

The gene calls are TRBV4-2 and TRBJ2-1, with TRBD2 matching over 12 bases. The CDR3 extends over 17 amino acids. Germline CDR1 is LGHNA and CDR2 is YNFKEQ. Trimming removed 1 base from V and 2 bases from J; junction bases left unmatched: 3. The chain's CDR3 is CASSQVLAGGAYNEQFF. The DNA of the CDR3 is TGTGCCAGCAGCCAAGTGCTAGCGGGAGGGGCCTACAATGAGCAGTTCTTC.

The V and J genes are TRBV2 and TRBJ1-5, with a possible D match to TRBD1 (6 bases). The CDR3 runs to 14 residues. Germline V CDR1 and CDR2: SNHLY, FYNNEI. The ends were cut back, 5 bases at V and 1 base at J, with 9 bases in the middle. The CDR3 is CASSPGQSNQPQHF. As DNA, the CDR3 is TGTGCCAGCAGTCCGGGACAAAGCAATCAGCCCCAGCATTTT.

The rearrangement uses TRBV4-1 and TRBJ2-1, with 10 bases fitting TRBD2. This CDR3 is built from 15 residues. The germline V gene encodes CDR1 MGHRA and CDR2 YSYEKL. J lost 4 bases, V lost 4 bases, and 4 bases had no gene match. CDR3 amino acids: CASSRRLAGYNEQFF. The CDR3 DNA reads TGCGCCAGCAGCCGGCGACTAGCGGGTTACAATGAGCAGTTCTTC.

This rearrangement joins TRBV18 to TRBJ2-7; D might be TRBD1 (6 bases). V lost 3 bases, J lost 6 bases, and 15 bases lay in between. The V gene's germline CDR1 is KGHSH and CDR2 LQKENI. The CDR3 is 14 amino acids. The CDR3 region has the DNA TGTGCCAGCTCACCCTGGGACACAGGTGGCGAGCAGTACTTC. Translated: CASSPWDTGGEQYF.